The clone carrying this T cell receptor beta chain was detected a few times. Its target is not known. The source of the sample is a study of blood T cells in healthy people across ages. This CDR3 spans 15 amino acids. CDR1 ENHRY and CDR2 SYGVKD come from the germline V gene. The V gene lost 7 bases and the J gene lost 0 bases, with 14 bases spanning the gap. With a J-beta primer mix and a sample-barcoded 5' primer, a second PCR ran about 6 to 11 cycles. TCRdb re-called the 5' RACE reads through MiXCR, storing one row per CDR3 protein. The data contain 1.5 million to 2 million distinct CDR3 sequences, under 30% of them singletons. General study findings and limits: Researchers report that TCR beta diversity correlated strongly with naive T cell percentage.

This sequence joins TRBV10-3 and TRBJ2-3; D remains ambiguous. The specimen was blood. The TCR was taken from a woman in her 30s in good health. CDR3: CAIKAGNPSTDTQYF. CDR3 sequence (DNA): TGTGCCATCAAGGCAGGAAACCCTAGCACAGATACGCAGTATTTT.